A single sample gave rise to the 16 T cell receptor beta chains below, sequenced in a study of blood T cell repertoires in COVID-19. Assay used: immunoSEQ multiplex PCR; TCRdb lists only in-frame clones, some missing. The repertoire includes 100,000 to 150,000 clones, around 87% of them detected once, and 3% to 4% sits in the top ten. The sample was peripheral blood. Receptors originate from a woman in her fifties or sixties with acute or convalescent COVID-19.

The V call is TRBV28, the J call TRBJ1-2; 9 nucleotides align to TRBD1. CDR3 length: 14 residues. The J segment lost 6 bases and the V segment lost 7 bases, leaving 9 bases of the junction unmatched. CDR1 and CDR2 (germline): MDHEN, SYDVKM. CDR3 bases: TGTGCCAGCACCTGGACAGGGGCGGTAGATGGCTACACCTTC. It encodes CASTWTGAVDGYTF.

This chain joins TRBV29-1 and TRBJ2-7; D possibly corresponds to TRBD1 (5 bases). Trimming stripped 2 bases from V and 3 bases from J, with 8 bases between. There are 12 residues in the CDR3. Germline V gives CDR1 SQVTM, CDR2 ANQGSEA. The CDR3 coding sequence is TGCAGCGTTGAAAAGACAGTCTACGAGCAGTACGTC. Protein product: CSVEKTVYEQYV.

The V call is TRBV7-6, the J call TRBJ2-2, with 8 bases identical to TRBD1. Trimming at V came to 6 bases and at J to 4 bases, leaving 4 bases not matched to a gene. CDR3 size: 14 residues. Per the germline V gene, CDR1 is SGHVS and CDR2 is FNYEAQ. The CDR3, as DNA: TGTGCCAGCAGTCGGACAGGGACCACCGGGGAGCTGTTTTTT. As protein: CASSRTGTTGELFF.

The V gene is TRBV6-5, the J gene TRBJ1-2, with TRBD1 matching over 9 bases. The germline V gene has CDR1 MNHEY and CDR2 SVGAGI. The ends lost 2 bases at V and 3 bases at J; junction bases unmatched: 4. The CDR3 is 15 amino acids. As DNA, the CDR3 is TGTGCCAGCAGTTACGGAGGACAGGGGTACTATGGCTACACCTTC. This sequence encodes CASSYGGQGYYGYTF.

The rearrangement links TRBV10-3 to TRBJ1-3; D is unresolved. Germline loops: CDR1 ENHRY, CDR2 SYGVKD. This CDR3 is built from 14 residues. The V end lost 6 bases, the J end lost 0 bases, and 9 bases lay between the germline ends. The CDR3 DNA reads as TGTGCCATCAGCCGGGAAGCCTCTGGAAACACCATATATTTT. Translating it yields CAISREASGNTIYF.

The CDR3 protein is CASYYALRAFF. In DNA form, the CDR3 reads TGTGCCAGCTATTACGCCTTGAGGGCTTTCTTT. This sequence joins TRBV6-5 and TRBJ1-1; unclear D gene. The ends were cut back, 8 bases at V and 11 bases at J, with 15 bases in the middle. The CDR3 is 11 residues long. CDR1 and CDR2 (germline): MNHEY, SVGAGI.

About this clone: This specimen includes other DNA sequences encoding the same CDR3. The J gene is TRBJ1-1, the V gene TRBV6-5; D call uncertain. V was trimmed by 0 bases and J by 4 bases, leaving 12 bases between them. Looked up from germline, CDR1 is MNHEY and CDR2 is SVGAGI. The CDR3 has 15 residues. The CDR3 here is CASSYSRTGGTEAFF. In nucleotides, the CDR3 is TGTGCCAGCAGTTACTCGCGCACCGGTGGCACTGAAGCTTTCTTT.

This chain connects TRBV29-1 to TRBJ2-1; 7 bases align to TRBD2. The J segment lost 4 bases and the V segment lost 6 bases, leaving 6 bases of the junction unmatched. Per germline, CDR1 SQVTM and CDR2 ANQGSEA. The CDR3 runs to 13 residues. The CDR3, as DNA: TGCAGCGTCTCGGGGAGGGCGTACAATGAGCAGTTCTTC. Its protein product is CSVSGRAYNEQFF.

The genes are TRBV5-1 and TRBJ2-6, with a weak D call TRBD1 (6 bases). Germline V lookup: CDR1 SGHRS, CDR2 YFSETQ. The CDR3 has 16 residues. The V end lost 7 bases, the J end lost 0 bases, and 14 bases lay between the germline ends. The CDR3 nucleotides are TGCGCCAGCTCCGTACAGGGTGGCTCTGGGGCCAACGTCCTGACTTTC. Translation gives CASSVQGGSGANVLTF.

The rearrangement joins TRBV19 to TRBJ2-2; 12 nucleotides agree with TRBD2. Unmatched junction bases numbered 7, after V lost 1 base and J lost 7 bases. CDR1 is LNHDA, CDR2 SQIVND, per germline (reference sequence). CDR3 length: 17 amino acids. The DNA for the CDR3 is TGTGCCAGTAGTATAGGACTAGCGGGAGATGTGGGCGGGGAGCTGTTTTTT. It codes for CASSIGLAGDVGGELFF.

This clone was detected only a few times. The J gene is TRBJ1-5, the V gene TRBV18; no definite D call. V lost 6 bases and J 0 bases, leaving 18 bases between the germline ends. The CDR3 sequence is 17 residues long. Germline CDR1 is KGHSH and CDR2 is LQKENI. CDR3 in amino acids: CASSKGPPGSSNQPQHF. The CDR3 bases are TGTGCCAGCTCCAAAGGCCCCCCGGGGAGTAGCAATCAGCCCCAGCATTTT. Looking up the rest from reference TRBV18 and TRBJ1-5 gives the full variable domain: NAGVMQNPRHLVRRRGQEARLRCSPMKGHSHVYWYRQLPEEGLKFMVYLQKENIIDESGMPKERFSAEFPKEGPSILRIQQVVRGDSAAYFCASSKGPPGSSNQPQHFGDGTRLSIL.

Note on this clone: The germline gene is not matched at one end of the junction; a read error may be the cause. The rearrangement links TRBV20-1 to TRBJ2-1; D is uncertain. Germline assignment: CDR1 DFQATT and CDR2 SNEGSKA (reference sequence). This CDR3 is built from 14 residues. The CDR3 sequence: CSASSFAVYDEQFF. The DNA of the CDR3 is TGCAGTGCTAGTAGTTTTGCTGTCTACGATGAGCAGTTCTTC.

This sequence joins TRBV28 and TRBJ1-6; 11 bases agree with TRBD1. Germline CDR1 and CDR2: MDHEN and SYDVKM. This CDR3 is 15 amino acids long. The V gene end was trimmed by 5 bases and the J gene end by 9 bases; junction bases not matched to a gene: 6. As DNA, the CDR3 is TGTGCCAGCAGTGGACAGGGGGCGTTCGGTTCACCCCTCCACTTT. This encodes CASSGQGAFGSPLHF. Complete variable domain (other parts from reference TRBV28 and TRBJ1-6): DVKVTQSSRYLVKRTGEKVFLECVQDMDHENMFWYRQDPGLGLRLIYFSYDVKMKEKGDIPEGYSVSREKKERFSLILESASTNQTSMYLCASSGQGAFGSPLHFGNGTRLTVT.

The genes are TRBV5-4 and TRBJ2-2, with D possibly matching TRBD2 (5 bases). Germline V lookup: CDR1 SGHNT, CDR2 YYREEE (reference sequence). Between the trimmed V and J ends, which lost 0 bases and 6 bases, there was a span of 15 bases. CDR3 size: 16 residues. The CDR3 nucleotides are TGTGCCAGCAGCTTGGCCGGGCGGACTTCCTCCGGGGAGCTGTTTTTT. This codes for CASSLAGRTSSGELFF.

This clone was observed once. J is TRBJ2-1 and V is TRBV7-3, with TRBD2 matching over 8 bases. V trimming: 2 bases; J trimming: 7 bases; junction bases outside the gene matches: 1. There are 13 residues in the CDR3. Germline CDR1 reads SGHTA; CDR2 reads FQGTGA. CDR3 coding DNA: TGTGCCAGCAGCTTAGGGACTAGTAATGAGCAGTTCTTC. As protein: CASSLGTSNEQFF.

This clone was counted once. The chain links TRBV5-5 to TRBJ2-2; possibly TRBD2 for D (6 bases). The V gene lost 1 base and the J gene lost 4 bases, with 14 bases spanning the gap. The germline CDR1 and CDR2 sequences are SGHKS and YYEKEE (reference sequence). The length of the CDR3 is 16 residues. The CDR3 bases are TGTGCCAGCAGCTTGAGATTAGCGGAGCTCACCGGGGAGCTGTTTTTT. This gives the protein CASSLRLAELTGELFF.